These 15 T cell receptor beta chains were all obtained from the same sample, sequenced in a study of blood T cell repertoires in COVID-19 (TCRdb year 2020). The protocol used for the library was the immunoSEQ multiplex PCR assay. TCRdb limited this immuneACCESS table to in-frame rearrangements with V and J called. A share of clones is missing; checked studies link under half to unresolved V genes, and the rest is unexplained. This sample gives 29,000 or so clones in total; more than 70% of them show up just once. 9% to 10% of the sample is in the top ten clones. Sequenced material: peripheral blood. The origin of the receptors is a man aged 80 or over with active COVID-19.

This clone occurred once. V and J are TRBV2 and TRBJ2-1, with TRBD2 matching 13 bases. The CDR3 is made up of 14 amino acids. V lost 5 bases, J lost 13 bases, and 8 bases stayed unmatched. Per germline, CDR1 SNHLY and CDR2 FYNNEI. The CDR3 bases are TGTGCCAGCAGTCACCGGACTAGCGGGGGAGTACAGTTCTTC. Translating gives CASSHRTSGGVQFF.

This clone was found a few times. The chain has TRBV7-9 and TRBJ2-7, with 8 bases aligning to TRBD1. The CDR3 sequence is 16 residues long. V gave up 5 bases and J gave up 2 bases; unmatched junction bases: 11. Per germline, CDR1 SEHNR and CDR2 FQNEAQ (reference sequence). The CDR3 sequence: CASSPLSGQGAYEQYF. The CDR3 region has the DNA TGTGCCAGCAGCCCTCTTTCCGGACAGGGTGCCTACGAGCAGTACTTC.

The CDR3 sequence is CATSRVTGGVEIGNQPQHF. CDR3 in DNA: TGTGCCACCAGCAGAGTTACAGGGGGCGTTGAAATAGGCAATCAGCCCCAGCATTTT. The V gene is TRBV15, the J gene TRBJ1-5, with 9 bases lining up with TRBD1. CDR1 and CDR2 (germline): LNHNV, YYDKDF (reference sequence). CDR3 size: 19 residues. With V trimmed by 1 base and J by 2 bases, 12 bases remained unmatched.

The chain uses TRBV11-1 and TRBJ1-6; D remains unclear. Trimming removed 3 bases at V and 7 bases at J, with 7 bases between. This CDR3 region has 13 residues. The germline gives CDR1 SGHAT, CDR2 FQDESV (reference sequence). CDR3 in amino acids: CASSFRVNSPLHF. CDR3 sequence (DNA): TGTGCCAGCAGCTTTCGGGTCAATTCACCCCTCCACTTT.

V gene TRBV5-1 combines with J gene TRBJ2-2; D gene unclear. The CDR3 length is 15 residues. The ends were cut back, 1 base at V and 7 bases at J, with 14 bases in the middle. The V gene's germline CDR1 is SGHRS and CDR2 YFSETQ. For the CDR3, the DNA is TGCGCCAGCAGCTTGCAAAAAGATACGGGCGGGGAGCTGTTTTTT. Residues: CASSLQKDTGGELFF.

This rearrangement joins TRBV4-1 to TRBJ2-1; possible D gene TRBD1, 6 bases. CDR1 and CDR2 (germline): MGHRA, YSYEKL. V dropped 3 bases and J dropped 5 bases, with 14 bases sitting between them. The CDR3 length is 15 residues. CDR3 amino acids: CASSQNHGQNNEQFF. The CDR3 coding sequence is TGCGCCAGCAGCCAGAACCACGGACAGAACAATGAGCAGTTCTTC.

The genes are TRBV7-9 and TRBJ2-1, with D possibly matching TRBD2 (7 bases). V was cut by 2 bases and J by 7 bases, with 15 bases left in between. The V gene's germline CDR1 is SEHNR and CDR2 FQNEAQ (reference sequence). This CDR3 has 15 amino acids. The CDR3 here is CASSLLTGGGNEQFF. The CDR3 nucleotides read TGTGCCAGCAGCTTATTGACAGGCGGGGGAAATGAGCAGTTCTTC.

This clone was detected only once. The chain carries TRBV7-9 and TRBJ2-3; maybe TRBD2 (5 bases). CDR3 length equals 13 residues. Trimming shortened V by 0 bases and J by 4 bases, and 5 bases separated the two germline ends. Per germline, CDR1 SEHNR and CDR2 FQNEAQ (reference sequence). CDR3 amino acids: CASSLAGADTQYF. The CDR3 DNA follows: TGTGCCAGCAGCTTAGCGGGAGCAGATACGCAGTATTTT. Variable domain in full (rest from reference TRBV7-9 and TRBJ2-3): DTGVSQNPRHKITKRGQNVTFRCDPISEHNRLYWYRQTLGQGPEFLTYFQNEAQLEKSRLLSDRFSAERPKGSFSTLEIQRTEQGDSAMYLCASSLAGADTQYFGPGTRLTVL.

The gene calls are TRBV30 and TRBJ1-4; perhaps TRBD1 as D (6 bases). CDR3 length equals 13 residues. The germline V and J ends were trimmed by 7 bases and 8 bases, with 17 bases remaining between them. The germline V gene has CDR1 GTSNPN and CDR2 SVGIG (reference sequence). Written as DNA, the CDR3 is TGTGCCTTCACCAAGACAGGAGAAGAAAAACTGTTTTTT. It yields the protein CAFTKTGEEKLFF.

The chain joins TRBV29-1 to TRBJ2-5; 10 bases align to TRBD2. V lost 8 bases, J lost 1 base, and 10 bases stayed unmatched. Germline V gives CDR1 SQVTM, CDR2 ANQGSEA. The CDR3 spans 15 residues. The CDR3 protein is CSWVVLAGSQETQYF. CDR3 DNA: TGCAGCTGGGTGGTACTAGCGGGGAGCCAAGAGACCCAGTACTTC.

Written as DNA, the CDR3 is TGCGCCAGCAGAAAAACCGGGACAGGGATTAATGAGCAGTTCTTC. It specifies CASRKTGTGINEQFF. This chain uses TRBV10-1 with TRBJ2-1; 9 bases are a match to TRBD1. J lost 7 bases, V lost 6 bases, and 10 bases had no gene match. CDR1 and CDR2 from the germline V gene are WNHNN and SYGVQD (reference sequence). CDR3 length: 15 amino acids.

The chain joins TRBV11-2 to TRBJ2-1; no clear D gene. Germline assignment: CDR1 SGHAT and CDR2 FQNNGV. V was shortened by 5 bases and J by 8 bases, with 19 bases between the two germline ends. CDR3 length: 15 amino acids. The CDR3 DNA reads TGTGCCAGCAGCCCAGGTTTCAGGAAAACCGATGAGCAGTTCTTC. It translates to CASSPGFRKTDEQFF.

The chain couples TRBV7-3 to TRBJ2-5, with D tentatively TRBD1 (5 bases). The CDR3 is 13 amino acids. Trimming left V 2 bases short and J 1 base short, with 5 bases between. Germline CDR1 and CDR2: SGHTA and FQGTGA. CDR3 coding DNA: TGTGCCAGCAGCTTAGGGGCCCAAGAGACCCAGTACTTC. Its protein is CASSLGAQETQYF.

This sequence joins TRBV19 and TRBJ1-4; D perhaps matches TRBD1 (5 bases). V dropped 6 bases and J dropped 7 bases, with 18 bases sitting between them. The CDR3 runs 15 residues. Germline V gene data show CDR1 as LNHDA and CDR2 as SQIVND (reference sequence). CDR3 nucleotides: TGTGCCAGTAGGGGAACTTGGGGCGGCGGTGAAAAACTGTTTTTT. Encoded protein: CASRGTWGGGEKLFF.

V usage is TRBV25-1 and J usage is TRBJ1-2, with unresolved D. The CDR3 is 13 amino acids. Germline lookup yields CDR1 MGHDK and CDR2 SYGVNS. V shed 3 bases and J shed 2 bases, with 7 bases lying between them. CDR3 sequence reads: CASSDSKNYGYTF. As DNA, the CDR3 is TGTGCCAGCAGTGATAGTAAGAACTATGGCTACACCTTC.